The sequence of this TCR beta chain was determined in a study of high-grade serous ovarian cancer treatment subgroups. Study-wide background: Samples averaged around 14,000 reads and 6,900 or so unique TCR beta rearrangements.

Comment on this clone: Its specificity is not known.

Findings and limits, study-wide: CDR1 and CDR2 were left unanalyzed; analyses focused on CDR3. Repertoire similarity ranged roughly 0.1 to 0.85 between tumors of one patient. Clonal relatedness tracked neoantigen level, and by trend copy number and mutation load.

The tumor samples were collected prior to definitive surgery or chemotherapy. Assay: immunoSEQ multiplex PCR; the TCRdb copy retains only in-frame clones and omits some. The sample lists more than 3,000 clones; 70% to 80% were seen once. CDR1 SGHRS and CDR2 YFSETQ come from the germline V gene. V was clipped by 4 bases and J by 0 bases, with 17 bases between them. The CDR3 is 18 amino acids. The clonotype comes from a human donor with high-grade serous ovarian cancer. Input material: tumor tissue. J is TRBJ2-6 and V is TRBV5-1; D perhaps matches TRBD1 (5 bases). CDR3 sequence: CASSLVKGPTSGANVLTF. The DNA for the CDR3 is TGCGCCAGCAGCCTTGTAAAGGGGCCCACCTCTGGGGCCAACGTCCTGACTTTC.